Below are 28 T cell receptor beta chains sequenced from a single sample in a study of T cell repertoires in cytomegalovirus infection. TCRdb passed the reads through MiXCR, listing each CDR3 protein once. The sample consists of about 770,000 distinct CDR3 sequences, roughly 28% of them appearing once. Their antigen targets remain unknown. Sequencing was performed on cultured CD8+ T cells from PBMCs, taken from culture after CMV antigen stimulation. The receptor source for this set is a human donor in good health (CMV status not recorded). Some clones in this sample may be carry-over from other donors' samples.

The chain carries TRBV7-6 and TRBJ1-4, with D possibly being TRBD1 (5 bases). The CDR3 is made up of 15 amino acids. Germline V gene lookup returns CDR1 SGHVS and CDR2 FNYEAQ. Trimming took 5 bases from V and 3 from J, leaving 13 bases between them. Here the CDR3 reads CASSPEGQANEKLFF. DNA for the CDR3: TGTGCCAGCAGCCCCGAGGGGCAGGCTAATGAAAAACTGTTTTTT.

CDR3 sequence (DNA): TGTGCCAGCAATCCGGGACAAGGGAGCACCGGGGAGCTGTTTTTT. Amino acid sequence: CASNPGQGSTGELFF. The chain recombines TRBV2 with TRBJ2-2; D is perhaps TRBD1 (6 bases). The V and J ends lost 7 bases and 4 bases respectively, with 16 bases between them. Germline V CDR1 and CDR2: SNHLY, FYNNEI. This CDR3 is 15 amino acids long.

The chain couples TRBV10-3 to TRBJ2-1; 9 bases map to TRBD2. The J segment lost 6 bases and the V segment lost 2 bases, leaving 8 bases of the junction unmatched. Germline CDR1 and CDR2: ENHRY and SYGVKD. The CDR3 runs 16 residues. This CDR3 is CAISEARSSGGNEQFF. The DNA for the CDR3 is TGTGCCATCAGTGAGGCGCGGAGTAGCGGGGGCAATGAGCAGTTCTTC.

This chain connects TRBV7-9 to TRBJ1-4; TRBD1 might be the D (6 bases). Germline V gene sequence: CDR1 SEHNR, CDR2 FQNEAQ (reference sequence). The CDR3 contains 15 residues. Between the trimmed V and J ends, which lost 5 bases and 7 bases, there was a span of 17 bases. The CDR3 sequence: CASSPNTGWSEKLFF. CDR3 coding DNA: TGTGCCAGCAGCCCAAACACAGGGTGGAGTGAAAAACTGTTTTTT.

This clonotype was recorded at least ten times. The DNA for the CDR3 is TGTGCCAGCAGCTTAGTCCAGGGGATAGGTGAAAAACTGTTTTTT. Amino acids: CASSLVQGIGEKLFF. The chain combines TRBV7-2 with TRBJ1-4; D is possibly TRBD1 (6 bases). Trimming removed 1 base from V and 7 bases from J, with 13 bases in between. The CDR3 is 15 amino acids. Germline V gene data show CDR1 as SGHTA and CDR2 as FQGNSA.

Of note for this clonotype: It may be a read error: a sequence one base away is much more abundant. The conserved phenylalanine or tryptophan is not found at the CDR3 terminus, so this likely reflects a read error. The CDR3 DNA sequence: TGTGCCAGCAGCTTTTGGGCCGACAGGCAGATGAACACTGAAGCTTTCCTT. This encodes CASSFWADRQMNTEAFL. The J gene is TRBJ1-1, the V gene TRBV7-8; maybe TRBD1 (6 bases). The CDR3 loop spans 17 amino acids. Looked up from germline, CDR1 is SGHVS and CDR2 is FQNEAQ. V was pared by 3 bases and J by 0 bases, with 17 bases between.

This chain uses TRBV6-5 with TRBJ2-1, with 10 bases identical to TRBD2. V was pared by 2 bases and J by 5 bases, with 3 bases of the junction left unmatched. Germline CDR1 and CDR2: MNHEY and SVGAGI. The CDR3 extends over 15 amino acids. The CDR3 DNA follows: TGTGCCAGCAGTTACCAGCGGGGGGGTAACAATGAGCAGTTCTTC. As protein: CASSYQRGGNNEQFF.

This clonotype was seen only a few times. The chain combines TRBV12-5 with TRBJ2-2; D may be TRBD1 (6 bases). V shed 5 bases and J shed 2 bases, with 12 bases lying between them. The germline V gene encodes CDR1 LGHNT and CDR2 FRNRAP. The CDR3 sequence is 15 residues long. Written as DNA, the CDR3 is TGTGCTAGTGGTACTGGACAGCGAAACACCGGGGAGCTGTTTTTT. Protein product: CASGTGQRNTGELFF.

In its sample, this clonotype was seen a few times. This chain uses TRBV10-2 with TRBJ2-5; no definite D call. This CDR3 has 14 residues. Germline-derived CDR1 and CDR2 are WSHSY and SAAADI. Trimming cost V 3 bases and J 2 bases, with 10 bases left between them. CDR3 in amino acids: CASSDYRVQETQYF. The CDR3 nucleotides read TGCGCCAGCAGTGATTATAGGGTACAAGAGACCCAGTACTTC.

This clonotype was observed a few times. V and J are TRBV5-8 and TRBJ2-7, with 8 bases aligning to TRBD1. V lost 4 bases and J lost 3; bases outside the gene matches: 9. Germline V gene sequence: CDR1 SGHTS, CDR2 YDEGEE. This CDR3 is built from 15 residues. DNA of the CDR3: TGTGCCAGCAGCAATACAGGGGGTACCCTCTACGAGCAGTACTTC. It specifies CASSNTGGTLYEQYF.

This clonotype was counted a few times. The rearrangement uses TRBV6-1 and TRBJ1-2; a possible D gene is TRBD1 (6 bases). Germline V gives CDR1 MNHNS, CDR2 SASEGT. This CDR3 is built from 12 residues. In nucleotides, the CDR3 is TGTGGGACGGGGCACAGGGTGGATGGCTACACCTTC. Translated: CGTGHRVDGYTF.

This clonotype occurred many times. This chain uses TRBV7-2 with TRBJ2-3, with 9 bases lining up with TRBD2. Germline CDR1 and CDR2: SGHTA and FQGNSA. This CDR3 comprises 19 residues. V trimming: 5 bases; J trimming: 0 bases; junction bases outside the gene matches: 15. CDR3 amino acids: CASSPKGGGAPVSTDTQYF. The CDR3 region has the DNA TGTGCCAGCAGCCCGAAGGGCGGGGGGGCCCCTGTGAGCACAGATACGCAGTATTTT.

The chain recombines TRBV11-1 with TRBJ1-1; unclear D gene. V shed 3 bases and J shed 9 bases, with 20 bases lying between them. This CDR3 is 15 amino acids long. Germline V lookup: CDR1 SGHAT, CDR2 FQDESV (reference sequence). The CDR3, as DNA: TGTGCCAGCAGCTTGGGGATAACTCCGAACATTAAAGCTTTCTTT. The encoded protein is CASSLGITPNIKAFF. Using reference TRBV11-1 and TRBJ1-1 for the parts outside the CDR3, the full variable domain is EAEVAQSPRYKITEKSQAVAFWCDPISGHATLYWYRQILGQGPELLVQFQDESVVDDSQLPKDRFSAERLKGVDSTLKIQPAELGDSAMYLCASSLGITPNIKAFFGQGTRLTVV.

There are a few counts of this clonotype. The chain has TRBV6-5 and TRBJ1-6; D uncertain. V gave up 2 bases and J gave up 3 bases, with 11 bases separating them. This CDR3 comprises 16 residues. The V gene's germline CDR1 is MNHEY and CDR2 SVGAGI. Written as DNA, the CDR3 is TGTGCCAGCAGTTACAGGCCACAGAGCTATAATTCACCCCTCCACTTT. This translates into CASSYRPQSYNSPLHF.

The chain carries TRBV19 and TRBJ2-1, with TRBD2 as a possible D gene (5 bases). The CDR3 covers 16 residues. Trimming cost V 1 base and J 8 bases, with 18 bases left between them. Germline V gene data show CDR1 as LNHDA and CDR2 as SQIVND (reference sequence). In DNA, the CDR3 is TGTGCCAGTAGTATAGCCGTCGTTATGCTGGGAGATGAGCAGTTCTTC. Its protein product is CASSIAVVMLGDEQFF.

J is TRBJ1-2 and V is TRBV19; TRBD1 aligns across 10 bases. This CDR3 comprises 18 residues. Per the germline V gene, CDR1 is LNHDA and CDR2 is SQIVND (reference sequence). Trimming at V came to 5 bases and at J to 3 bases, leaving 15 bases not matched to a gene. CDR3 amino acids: CASSLNIPTGQGYYGYTF. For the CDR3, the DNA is TGTGCCAGTAGTTTGAATATTCCTACGGGACAGGGGTACTATGGCTACACCTTC.

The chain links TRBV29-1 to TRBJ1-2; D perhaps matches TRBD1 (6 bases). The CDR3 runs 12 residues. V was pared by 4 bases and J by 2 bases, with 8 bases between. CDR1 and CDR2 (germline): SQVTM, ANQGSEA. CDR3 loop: CSVAGANYGYTF. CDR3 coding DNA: TGCAGCGTTGCAGGGGCGAACTATGGCTACACCTTC.

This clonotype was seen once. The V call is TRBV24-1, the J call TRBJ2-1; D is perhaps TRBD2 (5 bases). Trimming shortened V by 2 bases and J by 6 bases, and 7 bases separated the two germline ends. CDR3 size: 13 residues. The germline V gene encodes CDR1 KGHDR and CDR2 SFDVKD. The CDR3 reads CATSDWESNEQFF. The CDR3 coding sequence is TGTGCCACCAGTGATTGGGAGTCCAATGAGCAGTTCTTC.

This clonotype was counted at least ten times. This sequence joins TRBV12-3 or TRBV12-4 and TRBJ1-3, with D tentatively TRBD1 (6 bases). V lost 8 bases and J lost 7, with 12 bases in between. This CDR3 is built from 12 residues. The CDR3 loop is CASRGQRNTIYF. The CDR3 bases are TGTGCCAGCCGTGGACAGAGGAACACCATATATTTT.

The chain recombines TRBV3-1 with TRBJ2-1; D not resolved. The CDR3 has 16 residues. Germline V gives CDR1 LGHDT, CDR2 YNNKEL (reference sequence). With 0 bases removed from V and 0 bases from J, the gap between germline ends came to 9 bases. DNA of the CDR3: TGTGCCAGCAGCCAAGATTCCCCGAGCTCCTACAATGAGCAGTTCTTC. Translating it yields CASSQDSPSSYNEQFF.

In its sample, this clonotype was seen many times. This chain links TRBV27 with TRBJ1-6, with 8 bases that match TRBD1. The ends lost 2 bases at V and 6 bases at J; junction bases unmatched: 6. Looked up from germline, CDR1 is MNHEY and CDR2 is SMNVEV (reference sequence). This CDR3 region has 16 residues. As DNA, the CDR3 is TGTGCCAGCAGTTTAATGGGGACAGGACCTAATTCACCCCTCCACTTT. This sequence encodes CASSLMGTGPNSPLHF.

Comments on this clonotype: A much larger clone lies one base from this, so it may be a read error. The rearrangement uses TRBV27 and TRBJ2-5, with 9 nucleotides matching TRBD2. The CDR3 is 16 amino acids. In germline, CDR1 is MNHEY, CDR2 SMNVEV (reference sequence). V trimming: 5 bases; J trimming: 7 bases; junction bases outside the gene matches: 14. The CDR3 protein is CASSPFLAGLGGTQYF. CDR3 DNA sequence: TGTGCCAGCAGTCCTTTCCTAGCGGGGCTGGGGGGGACCCAGTACTTC.

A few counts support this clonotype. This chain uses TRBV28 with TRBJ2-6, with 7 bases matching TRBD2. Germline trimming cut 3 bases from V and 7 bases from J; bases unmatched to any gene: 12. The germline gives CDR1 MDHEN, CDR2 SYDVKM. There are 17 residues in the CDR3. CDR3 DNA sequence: TGTGCCAGCAGTTTGGAATTGCGGGGGACCCTAGCCAACGTCCTGACTTTC. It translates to CASSLELRGTLANVLTF. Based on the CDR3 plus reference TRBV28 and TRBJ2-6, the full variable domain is DVKVTQSSRYLVKRTGEKVFLECVQDMDHENMFWYRQDPGLGLRLIYFSYDVKMKEKGDIPEGYSVSREKKERFSLILESASTNQTSMYLCASSLELRGTLANVLTFGAGSRLTVL.

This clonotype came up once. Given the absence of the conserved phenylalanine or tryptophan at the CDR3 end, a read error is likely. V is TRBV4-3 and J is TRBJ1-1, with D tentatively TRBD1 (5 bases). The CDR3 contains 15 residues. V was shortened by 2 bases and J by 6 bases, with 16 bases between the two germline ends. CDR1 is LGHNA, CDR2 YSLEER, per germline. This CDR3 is CASSQYQGFTPEAFS. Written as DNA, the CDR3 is TGCGCCAGCAGCCAATACCAGGGTTTTACCCCTGAAGCTTTCTCT.

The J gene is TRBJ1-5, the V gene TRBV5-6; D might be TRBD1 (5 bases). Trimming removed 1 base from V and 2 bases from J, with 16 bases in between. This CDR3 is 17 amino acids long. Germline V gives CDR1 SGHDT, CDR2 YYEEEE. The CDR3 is CASSLKAAGPGNQPQHF. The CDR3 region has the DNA TGTGCCAGCAGCTTGAAGGCAGCGGGGCCGGGCAATCAGCCCCAGCATTTT.

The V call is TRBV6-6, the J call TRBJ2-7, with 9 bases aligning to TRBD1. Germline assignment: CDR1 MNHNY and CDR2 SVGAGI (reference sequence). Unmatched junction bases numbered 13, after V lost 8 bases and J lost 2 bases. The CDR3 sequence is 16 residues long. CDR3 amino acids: CASHGPRQGGTYEQYV. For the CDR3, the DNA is TGTGCCAGCCATGGGCCCAGACAGGGGGGTACCTACGAGCAGTACGTC.

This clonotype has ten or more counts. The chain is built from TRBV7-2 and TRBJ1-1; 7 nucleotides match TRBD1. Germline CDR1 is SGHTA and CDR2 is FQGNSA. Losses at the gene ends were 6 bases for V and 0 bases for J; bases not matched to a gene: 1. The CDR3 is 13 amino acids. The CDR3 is CASRGQMNTEAFF. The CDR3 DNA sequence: TGTGCCAGCAGGGGACAGATGAACACTGAAGCTTTCTTT.

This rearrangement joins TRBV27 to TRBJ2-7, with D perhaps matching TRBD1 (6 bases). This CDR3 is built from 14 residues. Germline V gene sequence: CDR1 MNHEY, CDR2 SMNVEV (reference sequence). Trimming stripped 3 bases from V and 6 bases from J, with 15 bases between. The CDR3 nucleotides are TGTGCCAGCAGTTTGACCCTCACAGGGAGCGAGCAGTACTTC. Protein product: CASSLTLTGSEQYF.